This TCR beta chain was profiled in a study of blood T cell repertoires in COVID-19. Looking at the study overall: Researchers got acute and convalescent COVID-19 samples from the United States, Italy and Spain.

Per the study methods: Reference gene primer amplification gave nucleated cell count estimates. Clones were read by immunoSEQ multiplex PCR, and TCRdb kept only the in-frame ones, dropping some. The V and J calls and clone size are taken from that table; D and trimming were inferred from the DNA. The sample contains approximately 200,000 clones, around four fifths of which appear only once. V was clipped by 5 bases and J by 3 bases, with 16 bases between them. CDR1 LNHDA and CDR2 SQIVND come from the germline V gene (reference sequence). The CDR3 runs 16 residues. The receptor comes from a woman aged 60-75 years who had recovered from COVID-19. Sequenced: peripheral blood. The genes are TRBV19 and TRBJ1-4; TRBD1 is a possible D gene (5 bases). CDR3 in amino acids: CASSENSGLPNEKLFF. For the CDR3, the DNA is TGTGCCAGTAGTGAAAACTCAGGGTTGCCTAATGAAAAACTGTTTTTT. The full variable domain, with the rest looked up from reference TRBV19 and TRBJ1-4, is DGGITQSPKYLFRKEGQNVTLSCEQNLNHDAMYWYRQDPGQGLRLIYYSQIVNDFQKGDIAEGYSVSREKKESFPLTVTSAQKNPTAFYLCASSENSGLPNEKLFFGSGTQLSVL.